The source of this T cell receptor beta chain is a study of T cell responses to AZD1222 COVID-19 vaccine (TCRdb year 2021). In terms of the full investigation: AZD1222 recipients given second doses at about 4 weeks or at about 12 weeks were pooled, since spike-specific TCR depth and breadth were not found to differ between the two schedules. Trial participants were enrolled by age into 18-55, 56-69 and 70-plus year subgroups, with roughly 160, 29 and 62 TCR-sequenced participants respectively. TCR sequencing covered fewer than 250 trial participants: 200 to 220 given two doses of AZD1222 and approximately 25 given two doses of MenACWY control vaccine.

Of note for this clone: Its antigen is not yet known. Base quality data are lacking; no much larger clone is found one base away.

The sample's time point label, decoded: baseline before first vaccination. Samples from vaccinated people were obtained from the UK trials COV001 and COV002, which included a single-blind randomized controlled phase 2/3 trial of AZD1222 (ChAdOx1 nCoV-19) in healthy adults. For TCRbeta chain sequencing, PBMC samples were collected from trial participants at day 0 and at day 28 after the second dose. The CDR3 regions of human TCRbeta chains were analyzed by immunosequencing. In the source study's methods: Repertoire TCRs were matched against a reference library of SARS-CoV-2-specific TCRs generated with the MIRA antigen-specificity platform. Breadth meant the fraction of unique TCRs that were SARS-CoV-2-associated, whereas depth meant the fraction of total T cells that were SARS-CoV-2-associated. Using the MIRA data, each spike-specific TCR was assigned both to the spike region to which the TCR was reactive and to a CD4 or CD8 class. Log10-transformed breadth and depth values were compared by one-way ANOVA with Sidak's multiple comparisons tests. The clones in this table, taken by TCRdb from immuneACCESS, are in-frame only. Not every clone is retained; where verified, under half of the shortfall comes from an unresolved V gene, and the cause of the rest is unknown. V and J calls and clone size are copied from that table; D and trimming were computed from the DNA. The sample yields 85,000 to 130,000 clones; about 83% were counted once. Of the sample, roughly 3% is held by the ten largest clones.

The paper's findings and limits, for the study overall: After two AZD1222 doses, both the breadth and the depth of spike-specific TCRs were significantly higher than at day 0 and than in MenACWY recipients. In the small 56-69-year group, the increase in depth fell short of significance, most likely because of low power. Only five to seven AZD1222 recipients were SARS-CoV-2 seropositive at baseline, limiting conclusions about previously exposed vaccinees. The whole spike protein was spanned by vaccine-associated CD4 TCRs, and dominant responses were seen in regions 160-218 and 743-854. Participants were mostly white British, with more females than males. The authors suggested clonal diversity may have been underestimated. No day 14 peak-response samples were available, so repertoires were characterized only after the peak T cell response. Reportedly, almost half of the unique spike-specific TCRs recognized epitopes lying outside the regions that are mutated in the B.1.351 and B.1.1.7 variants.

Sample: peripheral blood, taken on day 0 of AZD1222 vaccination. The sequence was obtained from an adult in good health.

The CDR3 is CSASSDRGRRTLNYGYTF. Read as DNA, the sequence is TGCAGTGCTAGTAGTGACAGGGGCCGCCGCACCCTAAACTATGGCTACACCTTC. The chain joins TRBV20-1 to TRBJ1-2, with TRBD1 matching 8 junction bases. CDR1 and CDR2, per the germline V gene (reference sequence), are DFQATT and SNEGSKA. Counted from cysteine to phenylalanine, this CDR3 has 18 amino acids. The entry retains the CDR3 DNA only, 54 bases that are in frame from base 1. V has 3 bases trimmed and J has 2 bases trimmed; junction bases matching no gene number 17.